The next 5 T cell receptor beta chains were all read from a single sample in a study of T cells in localized non-small cell lung cancer. TCRdb's copy holds only in-frame clones and misses some; the assay was immunoSEQ multiplex PCR. The sample shows around 50,000 clones, approximately 86% of them seen only once. The starting material was PBMCs, obtained before any cancer treatment. These receptors all come from a man between 40 and 70 years old with stage II lung adenocarcinoma.

The chain uses TRBV7-3 and TRBJ2-6; tentative D call: TRBD2 (5 bases). V lost 2 bases and J lost 0, with 8 bases in between. Germline V gene lookup returns CDR1 SGHTA and CDR2 FQGTGA. The CDR3 is 16 amino acids. CDR3 nucleotides: TGTGCCAGCAGCTTAGAGGGCCCCTCTGGGGCCAACGTCCTGACTTTC. It codes for CASSLEGPSGANVLTF.

This sequence joins TRBV2 and TRBJ1-5; the match to TRBD1 covers 7 bases. Germline V CDR1 and CDR2: SNHLY, FYNNEI. The V segment lost 4 bases and the J segment 6 bases; nucleotides outside the gene matches: 6. The CDR3 spans 14 residues. CDR3 in DNA: TGTGCCAGCAGTGTGATGCAGGGGGGTCAGCCCCAGCATTTT. It encodes CASSVMQGGQPQHF.

The rearrangement links TRBV11-3 to TRBJ2-1; D perhaps matches TRBD2 (5 bases). This CDR3 spans 16 amino acids. CDR1 SGHNT and CDR2 YENEEA come from the germline V gene. V lost 5 bases to trimming and J lost 2 bases, with 16 bases between them. The CDR3 is CASSQKVARTYNEQFF. In DNA form, the CDR3 reads TGTGCCAGCAGCCAGAAGGTAGCGAGAACCTACAATGAGCAGTTCTTC.

V usage is TRBV21-1 and J usage is TRBJ2-1; the table's D call TRBD2 went unverified against the DNA. TRBV21-1 is deemed a pseudogene. CDR3 size: 16 residues. The CDR3 bases are TGTGCCAGCAGCAAAAAAAGCGGGGGGGCGAGCAATGAGCAGTTCTTC. As protein: CASSKKSGGASNEQFF.

The gene calls are TRBV9 and TRBJ1-1, with unresolved D. Deletions cut 4 bases from V and 0 bases from J, with 10 bases between. The V gene's germline CDR1 is SGDLS and CDR2 YYNGEE. The CDR3 is made up of 14 amino acids. CDR3 sequence: CASSRTSMNTEAFF. The CDR3 DNA is TGTGCCAGCAGCCGTACGAGCATGAACACTGAAGCTTTCTTT. The complete variable domain, with remaining parts taken from reference TRBV9 and TRBJ1-1, reads DSGVTQTPKHLITATGQRVTLRCSPRSGDLSVYWYQQSLDQGLQFLIQYYNGEERAKGNILERFSAQQFPDLHSELNLSSLELGDSALYFCASSRTSMNTEAFFGQGTRLTVV.